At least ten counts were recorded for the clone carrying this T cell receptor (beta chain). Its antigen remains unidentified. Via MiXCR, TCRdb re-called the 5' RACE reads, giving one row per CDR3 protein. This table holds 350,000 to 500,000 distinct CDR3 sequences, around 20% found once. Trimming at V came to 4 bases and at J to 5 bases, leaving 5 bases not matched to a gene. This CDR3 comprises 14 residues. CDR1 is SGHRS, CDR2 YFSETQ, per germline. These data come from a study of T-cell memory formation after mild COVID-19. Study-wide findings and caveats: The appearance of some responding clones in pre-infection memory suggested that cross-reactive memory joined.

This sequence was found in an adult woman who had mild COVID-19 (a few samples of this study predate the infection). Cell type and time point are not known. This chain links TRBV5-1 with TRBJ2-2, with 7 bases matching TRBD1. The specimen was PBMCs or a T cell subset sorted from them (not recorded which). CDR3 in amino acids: CASSAGTETGELFF. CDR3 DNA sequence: TGCGCCAGCAGCGCCGGGACAGAGACCGGGGAGCTGTTTTTT.